These T cell receptor beta chains were read from a single sample in a study of beta chain features in type 1 diabetes. This table comes from immunoSEQ multiplex PCR, and its TCRdb copy is limited to in-frame clones, with some not included. The sample holds 310,000 or so clones, about a tenth seen once. Specimen: central memory CD4+ T cells from blood. The source of these receptors is a man between 25 and 39 years old with type 1 diabetes. CDR3s include the opening cysteine and the closing phenylalanine or tryptophan. Fields, in order: J gene, D gene, V gene, clone size, CDR3 protein, CDR3 DNA. D genes are given only for firm matches. The listing skips clone size in some rows; elsewhere it reads once, few, many or a size class.

j_call: TRBJ2-7
d_call: .
v_call: TRBV7-2
clone_size: few
cdr3_aa: CASSLWRGPYYEQYF
cdr3_nt: TGTGCCAGCAGCTTATGGCGGGGCCCTTACTACGAGCAGTACTTC

j_call: TRBJ2-1
d_call: TRBD2
v_call: TRBV14
clone_size: many
cdr3_aa: CASSQVAGSLNEQFF
cdr3_nt: TGTGCCAGCAGCCAAGTAGCGGGGTCGCTCAATGAGCAGTTCTTC

j_call: TRBJ1-6
d_call: .
v_call: TRBV11-2
clone_size: .
cdr3_aa: CASSLDRSSPLHF
cdr3_nt: TGTGCCAGCAGCCTAGACCGGAGTTCACCCCTCCACTTT

j_call: TRBJ1-6
d_call: .
v_call: TRBV7-9
clone_size: .
cdr3_aa: CASQESQGGPLHF
cdr3_nt: TGTGCCAGCCAGGAATCCCAGGGAGGACCCCTCCACTTT

j_call: TRBJ2-1
d_call: .
v_call: TRBV18
clone_size: few
cdr3_aa: CASSLNGEQFF
cdr3_nt: TGTGCCAGCTCACTAAACGGTGAGCAGTTCTTC

j_call: TRBJ1-1
d_call: .
v_call: TRBV29-1
clone_size: .
cdr3_aa: CSVEPGVNGGTEAFF
cdr3_nt: TGCAGCGTTGAGCCTGGGGTGAACGGAGGGACTGAAGCTTTCTTT

j_call: TRBJ2-3
d_call: .
v_call: TRBV7-9
clone_size: .
cdr3_aa: CASSSAGYRTDTQYF
cdr3_nt: TGTGCCAGCAGCTCGGCCGGATACCGCACAGATACGCAGTATTTT

j_call: TRBJ2-1
d_call: TRBD2
v_call: TRBV9
clone_size: .
cdr3_aa: CASSVGTSGSGINEQFF
cdr3_nt: TGTGCCAGCAGCGTAGGGACTAGCGGCTCGGGGATCAATGAGCAGTTCTTC

j_call: TRBJ2-5
d_call: TRBD2
v_call: TRBV7-2
clone_size: .
cdr3_aa: CASSLLAGHETQYF
cdr3_nt: TGTGCCAGCAGCTTACTAGCGGGTCATGAGACCCAGTACTTC

j_call: TRBJ1-2
d_call: .
v_call: TRBV5-6
clone_size: few
cdr3_aa: CASSLKPGEDYGYTF
cdr3_nt: TGTGCCAGCAGCTTAAAGCCAGGGGAAGACTATGGCTACACCTTC

j_call: TRBJ2-5
d_call: .
v_call: TRBV7-2
clone_size: .
cdr3_aa: CASSLVGDQETQYF
cdr3_nt: TGTGCCAGCAGCTTAGTGGGGGACCAAGAGACCCAGTACTTC

j_call: TRBJ2-3
d_call: TRBD2
v_call: TRBV11-3
clone_size: .
cdr3_aa: CASSYRGGSTDTQYF
cdr3_nt: TGTGCCAGCAGTTACCGCGGGGGTAGCACAGATACGCAGTATTTT

j_call: TRBJ2-1
d_call: .
v_call: TRBV14
clone_size: few
cdr3_aa: CASSQNLGNEQFF
cdr3_nt: TGTGCCAGCAGCCAAAACTTGGGCAATGAGCAGTTCTTC